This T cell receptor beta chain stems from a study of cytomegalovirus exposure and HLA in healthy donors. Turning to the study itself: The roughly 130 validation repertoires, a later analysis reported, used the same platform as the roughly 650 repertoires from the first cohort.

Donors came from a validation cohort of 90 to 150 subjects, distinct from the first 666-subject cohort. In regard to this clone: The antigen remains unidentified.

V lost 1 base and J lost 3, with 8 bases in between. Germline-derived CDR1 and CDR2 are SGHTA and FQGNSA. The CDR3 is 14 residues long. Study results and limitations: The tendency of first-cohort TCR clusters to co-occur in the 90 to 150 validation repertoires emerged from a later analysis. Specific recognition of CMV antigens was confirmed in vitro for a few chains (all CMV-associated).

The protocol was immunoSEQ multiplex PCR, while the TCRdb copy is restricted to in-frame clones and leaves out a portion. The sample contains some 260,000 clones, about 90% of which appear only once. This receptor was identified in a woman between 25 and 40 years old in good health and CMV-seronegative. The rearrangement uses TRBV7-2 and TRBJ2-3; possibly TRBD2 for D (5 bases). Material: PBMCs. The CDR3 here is CASSLGRNTDTQYF. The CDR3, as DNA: TGTGCCAGCAGCTTAGGGAGGAATACAGATACGCAGTATTTT. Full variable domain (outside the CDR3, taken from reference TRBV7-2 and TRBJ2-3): GAGVSQSPSNKVTEKGKDVELRCDPISGHTALYWYRQSLGQGLEFLIYFQGNSAPDKSGLPSDRFSAERTGGSVSTLTIQRTQQEDSAVYLCASSLGRNTDTQYFGPGTRLTVL.